Following are 26 T cell receptor beta chains from one sample sequenced in a study of spatial heterogeneity in lung cancer. TCRdb called the 5' RACE reads again in MiXCR, with one record for every CDR3 protein. Among 48,000 or so distinct CDR3 sequences listed, approximately 5.3% were seen once. Sample time point: sample taken at primary tumor resection. The authors sequenced whole RNA from tumor, nontumor lung or frozen PBMC without sorting. Source: PBMCs, taken at surgery. The receptors were gathered from a male donor with early-stage non-small cell lung cancer.

This clonotype has at least ten counts. This chain connects TRBV5-1 to TRBJ2-3; D gene unclear. The germline V gene encodes CDR1 SGHRS and CDR2 YFSETQ. CDR3 length: 13 residues. Trimming left V 2 bases short and J 5 bases short, with 9 bases between. CDR3 sequence: CASSLTPLDTQYF. The CDR3 bases are TGCGCCAGCAGCTTAACTCCACTAGATACGCAGTATTTT.

CDR3 nucleotides: TGTGCCAGCAGCCCCTTTATCCAGGCCGAGCAGTACTTC. Protein: CASSPFIQAEQYF. The chain links TRBV7-2 to TRBJ2-7; D unresolved. V lost 5 bases and J lost 6, with 14 bases in between. CDR1 SGHTA and CDR2 FQGNSA come from the germline V gene. The CDR3 is made up of 13 amino acids.

This clonotype has more than one count but fewer than ten. The gene calls are TRBV4-3 and TRBJ2-3, with unresolved D. The CDR3 consists of 16 residues. V was clipped by 0 bases and J by 0 bases, with 10 bases between them. The germline V gene encodes CDR1 LGHNA and CDR2 YSLEER. CDR3 coding DNA: TGCGCCAGCAGCCAAGATAGGGTCGGCAGCACAGATACGCAGTATTTT. It translates to CASSQDRVGSTDTQYF.

In regard to this clonotype: Just one base apart from a much larger clone, this may be a read error. This chain uses TRBV2 with TRBJ2-7; 11 bases are a match to TRBD2. The CDR3 sequence is 16 residues long. CDR1 is SNHLY and CDR2 is FYNNEI in the germline V gene. The CDR3 bases are TGTGCCAGCAGTTGGGGTAGCGGGAGGGGAAGCTACAAGCAGTACTTC. Translated: CASSWGSGRGSYKQYF.

This clonotype has ten or more counts. The junction does not match germline at one end; this may be a read error. This rearrangement joins TRBV28 to TRBJ2-3, with a weak D call TRBD1 (6 bases). The length of the CDR3 is 13 residues. The germline V gene encodes CDR1 MDHEN and CDR2 SYDVKM. CDR3 bases: TGTGCCAGCGGTTTACAGGGCGCAGATACGCAGTATTTT. It yields the protein CASGLQGADTQYF.

This clonotype was detected many times. The chain is built from TRBV15 and TRBJ2-5, with 7 bases lining up with TRBD2. CDR1 is LNHNV, CDR2 YYDKDF, per germline (reference sequence). The CDR3 is 16 residues long. The V gene end was trimmed by 0 bases and the J gene end by 1 base; junction bases not matched to a gene: 5. CDR3 bases: TGTGCCACCAGCAGAGAACGGGCTAGCGGCCAAGAGACCCAGTACTTC. The encoded protein is CATSRERASGQETQYF. Full variable domain (rest looked up from reference TRBV15 and TRBJ2-5): DAMVIQNPRYQVTQFGKPVTLSCSQTLNHNVMYWYQQKSSQAPKLLFHYYDKDFNNEADTPDNFQSRRPNTSFCFLDIRSPGLGDTAMYLCATSRERASGQETQYFGPGTRLLVL.

At least ten counts were recorded for this clonotype. The V and J genes are TRBV12-3 or TRBV12-4 and TRBJ1-2; the match to TRBD1 covers 9 bases. The CDR3 has 15 residues. Unmatched junction bases numbered 6, after V lost 6 bases and J lost 1 base. As DNA, the CDR3 is TGTGCCAGCAGCAAACAGGGGGCCATTAACTATGGCTACACCTTC. As protein: CASSKQGAINYGYTF.

This clonotype was recorded once. The V and J genes are TRBV5-1 and TRBJ2-7; 9 bases map to TRBD1. J gave up 5 bases and V 0 bases, and 6 bases lay outside the gene matches. The length of the CDR3 is 15 residues. Germline V gene data show CDR1 as SGHRS and CDR2 as YFSETQ. The CDR3 bases are TGCGCCAGCAGCTTGGGGGGGACAGGGACTAACGAGCAGTACTTC. Its translation is CASSLGGTGTNEQYF.

Many counts were recorded for this clonotype. The chain uses TRBV12-3 or TRBV12-4 and TRBJ2-4; D remains ambiguous. CDR3 size: 11 residues. Trimming took off 4 bases at V and 8 bases at J, with 6 bases between the two ends. The CDR3 DNA reads TGTGCCAGCAGTTCCGCTTACATTCAGTACTTC. This sequence encodes CASSSAYIQYF.

The table lists this clonotype with many counts. The chain employs TRBV6-1 and TRBJ2-4, with D hard to call. V dropped 7 bases and J dropped 0 bases, with 4 bases sitting between them. The CDR3 length is 12 residues. From germline, CDR1 is MNHNS and CDR2 SASEGT. The CDR3 sequence: CASTLAKNIQYF. The DNA of the CDR3 is TGTGCCAGCACCCTAGCCAAAAACATTCAGTACTTC.

This chain links TRBV20-1 with TRBJ2-3, with D maybe TRBD2 (6 bases). Trimming stripped 5 bases from V and 5 bases from J, with 23 bases between. Germline V CDR1 and CDR2: DFQATT, SNEGSKA (reference sequence). The CDR3 loop spans 16 amino acids. The CDR3 here is CSASPPSLSEGDTQYF. Here the CDR3 DNA reads TGCAGTGCTTCTCCCCCCTCCCTATCGGAGGGAGATACGCAGTATTTT.

The table lists this clonotype with many counts. This chain joins TRBV7-9 and TRBJ1-1; maybe TRBD1 (6 bases). The ends were cut back, 5 bases at V and 1 base at J, with 11 bases in the middle. The CDR3 sequence is 14 residues long. Germline CDR1 reads SEHNR; CDR2 reads FQNEAQ (reference sequence). The CDR3 sequence: CASSPGTKNTEAFF. The DNA of the CDR3 is TGTGCCAGCAGCCCCGGGACAAAGAACACTGAAGCTTTCTTT.

This clonotype occurred many times. The rearrangement joins TRBV27 to TRBJ2-7; no firm D call. Germline V CDR1 and CDR2: MNHEY, SMNVEV (reference sequence). The CDR3 is 13 amino acids. With 6 bases removed from V and 0 bases from J, the gap between germline ends came to 9 bases. CDR3 loop: CASSGVSSYEQYF. CDR3 bases: TGTGCCAGCAGCGGAGTTAGCTCCTACGAGCAGTACTTC.

The V gene is TRBV7-9, the J gene TRBJ2-7, with D perhaps assigned TRBD1 or TRBD2 (6 bases each). V was cut by 1 base and J by 5 bases, with 18 bases left in between. The CDR3 totals 16 residues. Germline-derived CDR1 and CDR2 are SEHNR and FQNEAQ (reference sequence). The CDR3 region has the DNA TGTGCCAGCAGCTTAGTACAGGGAGGTTTGGGCGACGAGCAGTACTTC. Translating gives CASSLVQGGLGDEQYF.

This clonotype came up many times. The J gene is TRBJ2-7, the V gene TRBV12-3 or TRBV12-4; perhaps TRBD2 as D (6 bases). There are 14 residues in the CDR3. Trimming took off 3 bases at V and 3 bases at J, with 12 bases between the two ends. The CDR3 spells CASSFRGSDYEQYF. The CDR3 DNA sequence: TGTGCCAGCAGTTTCCGGGGGTCCGACTACGAGCAGTACTTC.

This clonotype came up many times. This chain links TRBV11-2 with TRBJ2-3, with D perhaps TRBD1 or TRBD2 (5 bases each). Trimming took 3 bases from V and 5 from J, leaving 12 bases between them. This CDR3 is 14 amino acids long. Per the germline V gene, CDR1 is SGHAT and CDR2 is FQNNGV. The CDR3 nucleotides are TGTGCCAGCAGCTTGGGACCCCGTCTAGATACGCAGTATTTT. Its translation: CASSLGPRLDTQYF.

This clonotype was counted only a few times. The chain employs TRBV7-3 and TRBJ2-5; D is perhaps TRBD1 or TRBD2 (5 bases each). From germline, CDR1 is SGHTA and CDR2 FQGTGA. The V end lost 0 bases, the J end lost 2 bases, and 10 bases lay between the germline ends. The CDR3 contains 15 residues. CDR3 DNA sequence: TGTGCCAGCAGCTTAACAGGGGACGTACAAGAGACCCAGTACTTC. Translation gives CASSLTGDVQETQYF.

This clonotype came up many times. V gene TRBV20-1 combines with J gene TRBJ1-4; D perhaps matches TRBD1 (5 bases). This CDR3 region has 16 residues. Trimming pared 0 bases from V and 3 bases from J, leaving 14 bases between. Germline V lookup: CDR1 DFQATT, CDR2 SNEGSKA (reference sequence). CDR3 loop: CSARDRRVAANEKLFF. The CDR3 bases are TGCAGTGCTAGAGATCGCAGGGTCGCGGCTAATGAAAAACTGTTTTTT.

This clonotype was detected many times. The chain recombines TRBV18 with TRBJ2-5; 11 nucleotides align to TRBD2. The CDR3 totals 15 residues. After removal of 3 bases from V and 2 bases from J, the junction contained 2 bases not matched to a gene. Germline loops: CDR1 KGHSH, CDR2 LQKENI. CDR3 sequence: CASSPIAGGQETQYF. CDR3 in DNA: TGTGCCAGCTCACCGATAGCGGGAGGGCAAGAGACCCAGTACTTC.

This clonotype was recorded at least ten times. V and J are TRBV5-6 and TRBJ2-3; 9 bases match TRBD2. The V gene's germline CDR1 is SGHDT and CDR2 YYEEEE. V was clipped by 1 base and J by 2 bases; unmatched bases: 11. This CDR3 is 18 amino acids long. The CDR3 reads CASSLLRGLAGLTDTQYF. The CDR3, as DNA: TGTGCCAGCAGCTTGCTGCGGGGGCTAGCGGGGCTCACAGATACGCAGTATTTT.

This clonotype came up a few times. The chain combines TRBV7-3 with TRBJ2-3; 7 bases agree with TRBD2. Germline values: CDR1 SGHTA, CDR2 FQGTGA. The CDR3 sequence is 15 residues long. V lost 0 bases, J lost 6 bases, and 6 bases stayed unmatched. The CDR3 DNA is TGTGCCAGCAGCTTAACGGGAGGGCCAGGGGATACGCAGTATTTT. Its protein product is CASSLTGGPGDTQYF.

This clonotype has just a few counts. The chain couples TRBV6-5 to TRBJ2-7, with 7 bases that match TRBD2. There are 14 residues in the CDR3. The germline CDR1 and CDR2 sequences are MNHEY and SVGAGI. The J segment lost 3 bases and the V segment lost 4 bases, leaving 6 bases of the junction unmatched. The chain's CDR3 is CASSSGVAGYEQYF. CDR3 nucleotides: TGTGCCAGCAGTTCCGGGGTAGCGGGCTACGAGCAGTACTTC.

This clonotype was observed at least ten times. V is TRBV18 and J is TRBJ2-1; TRBD1 agrees at 10 bases. The CDR3 runs to 13 residues. Germline CDR1 KGHSH, CDR2 LQKENI. J lost 8 bases, V lost 3 bases, and 1 base had no gene match. The CDR3, as DNA: TGTGCCAGCTCACCGACAGGGGGCGATGAGCAGTTCTTC. It is translated as CASSPTGGDEQFF.

This rearrangement joins TRBV6-2 or TRBV6-3 to TRBJ2-7; D gene unclear. V dropped 7 bases and J dropped 0 bases, with 10 bases sitting between them. This CDR3 region has 13 residues. CDR1 is MNHEY, CDR2 SVGEGT, per germline. CDR3 amino acids: CASTSSFSYEQYF. Written as DNA, the CDR3 is TGTGCCAGCACTTCCAGCTTCTCCTACGAGCAGTACTTC.

This clonotype was detected many times. The CDR3 loop reads CASRDQGSGELFF. The CDR3 DNA reads TGTGCCAGCAGGGACCAAGGATCCGGGGAGCTGTTTTTT. The rearrangement links TRBV12-3 or TRBV12-4 to TRBJ2-2; D uncertain. This CDR3 has 13 amino acids. V was shortened by 6 bases and J by 6 bases, with 11 bases between the two germline ends.

This clonotype was detected ten times or more. The chain uses TRBV20-1 and TRBJ2-1; tentatively, D is TRBD2 (5 bases). The CDR3 extends over 16 amino acids. Per the germline V gene, CDR1 is DFQATT and CDR2 is SNEGSKA (reference sequence). V shed 6 bases and J shed 4 bases, with 22 bases lying between them. The chain's CDR3 is CSAHGSGAPGYNEQFF. The CDR3, as DNA: TGCAGTGCCCATGGGAGCGGAGCTCCGGGGTACAATGAGCAGTTCTTC.